This TCR beta chain was documented in a study of early T cells in non-severe SARS-CoV-2 infection. At the level of the study: Bulk RNA isolated from unsorted whole blood underwent sequencing; chains were not paired. Overall study findings and caveats: Private and CD4 specificities were missed by VDJdb matching, which favored anti-spike CD8 responses.

CDR1 is LNHDA, CDR2 SQIVND, per germline (reference sequence). The CDR3 is made up of 14 amino acids. Trimming removed 2 bases from V and 3 bases from J, with 10 bases in between. This clonotype showed up many times. The antigen is not known. Attachment of unique molecular identifiers was made to individual cDNA molecules. Each CDR3 protein gets one entry after TCRdb re-called the 5' RACE reads with MiXCR. The repertoire holds fewer than 85,000 distinct CDR3 sequences, with around 12% as singletons. This clonotype was sampled from an adult who was a healthcare worker with PCR-confirmed SARS-CoV-2 infection or an uninfected control (not recorded which). The J gene is TRBJ1-2, the V gene TRBV19; D perhaps matches TRBD1 (6 bases). Sequences were obtained from whole blood. The CDR3 nucleotides are TGTGCCAGTAGTATATGGGGGCGACACTATGGCTACACCTTC. Encoded protein: CASSIWGRHYGYTF.